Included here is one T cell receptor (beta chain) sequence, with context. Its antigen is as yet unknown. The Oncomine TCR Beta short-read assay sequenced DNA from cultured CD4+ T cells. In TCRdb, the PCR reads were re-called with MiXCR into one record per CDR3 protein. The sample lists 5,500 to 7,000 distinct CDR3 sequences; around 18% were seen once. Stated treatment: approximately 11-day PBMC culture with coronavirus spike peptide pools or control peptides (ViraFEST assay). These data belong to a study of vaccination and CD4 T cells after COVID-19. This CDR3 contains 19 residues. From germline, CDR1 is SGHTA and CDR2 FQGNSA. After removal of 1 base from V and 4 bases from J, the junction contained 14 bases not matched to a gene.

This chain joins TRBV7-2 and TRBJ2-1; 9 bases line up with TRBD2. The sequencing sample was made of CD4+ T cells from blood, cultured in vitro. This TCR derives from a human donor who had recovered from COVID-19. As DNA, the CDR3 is TGTGCCAGCAGCTTAGAGGGAGGATACCGACTAGCGGTGTACAATGAGCAGTTCTTC. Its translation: CASSLEGGYRLAVYNEQFF.